These 25 T cell receptor beta chains were sequenced from one sample in a study of T cell responses to AZD1222 COVID-19 vaccine. The assay was immunoSEQ multiplex PCR, and TCRdb's table has in-frame clones only and misses some. The sample includes some 120,000 clones, about nine tenths seen only once; the top ten take approximately 7%. The sample here was peripheral blood, taken on day 0 of AZD1222 vaccination. The receptors stem from an adult in good health.

J is TRBJ1-1 and V is TRBV10-3; D perhaps matches TRBD1 (5 bases). The CDR3 is made up of 12 amino acids. The germline CDR1 and CDR2 sequences are ENHRY and SYGVKD. The germline V and J ends were trimmed by 3 bases and 6 bases, with 8 bases remaining between them. The CDR3 region is CAISDRGSEAFF. CDR3 DNA sequence: TGTGCCATCAGTGATCGGGGGTCTGAAGCTTTCTTT.

This clone was picked up a small number of times. The V gene is TRBV29-1, the J gene TRBJ1-1; 9 bases are shared with TRBD1. This CDR3 region has 11 residues. Losses at the gene ends were 2 bases for V and 14 bases for J; bases not matched to a gene: 6. The germline V gene encodes CDR1 SQVTM and CDR2 ANQGSEA. In DNA, the CDR3 is TGCAGCGTTGAATCGACAGGGGGTTCATTCTTT. Protein product: CSVESTGGSFF.

V usage is TRBV5-1 and J usage is TRBJ2-7; the match to TRBD2 covers 10 bases. This CDR3 is built from 15 residues. Trimming removed 0 bases from V and 2 bases from J; junction bases left unmatched: 2. The germline CDR1 and CDR2 sequences are SGHRS and YFSETQ. CDR3 nucleotides: TGCGCCAGCAGCTTGGAGAGCGGGAGGGCCTACGAGCAGTACTTC. Its translation: CASSLESGRAYEQYF.

This clone was picked up a small number of times. V is TRBV30 and J is TRBJ2-2; 8 bases align to TRBD2. V dropped 5 bases and J dropped 1; count of bases not matched to a gene: 6. The CDR3 runs to 15 residues. Germline V gives CDR1 GTSNPN, CDR2 SVGIG (reference sequence). The CDR3 reads CAWGRLALNTGELFF. CDR3 nucleotide sequence: TGTGCCTGGGGCCGACTAGCGCTGAACACCGGGGAGCTGTTTTTT.

The rearrangement links TRBV29-1 to TRBJ2-7; possible D gene TRBD1, 5 bases. Deletions cut 7 bases from V and 6 bases from J, with 19 bases between. CDR3 length equals 13 residues. Per germline, CDR1 SQVTM and CDR2 ANQGSEA. This CDR3 reads CSAQGQKRGEQYF. The CDR3 DNA is TGCAGCGCTCAAGGACAAAAGAGAGGCGAGCAGTACTTC.

V is TRBV28 and J is TRBJ2-5; the match to TRBD1 covers 7 bases. Germline CDR1 and CDR2: MDHEN and SYDVKM. V dropped 2 bases and J dropped 4; count of bases not matched to a gene: 7. The CDR3 loop spans 15 amino acids. The CDR3: CASSLPTGVGETQYF. The CDR3 DNA reads as TGTGCCAGCAGTTTACCCACAGGGGTGGGAGAGACCCAGTACTTC.

A single count supports this clone. The V and J genes are TRBV4-3 and TRBJ1-5; perhaps TRBD1 as D (6 bases). V lost 0 bases and J 7 bases, leaving 10 bases between the germline ends. The CDR3 extends over 14 amino acids. Germline V gene lookup returns CDR1 LGHNA and CDR2 YSLEER. The CDR3 loop reads CASSQDQGFQPQHF. The CDR3, as DNA: TGCGCCAGCAGCCAAGATCAGGGGTTCCAGCCCCAGCATTTT.

The chain joins TRBV2 to TRBJ1-1; D uncertain. V gave up 4 bases and J gave up 3 bases, with 9 bases separating them. The CDR3 extends over 13 amino acids. In germline, CDR1 is SNHLY, CDR2 FYNNEI. CDR3 sequence reads: CASSVDGDTEAFF. CDR3 in DNA: TGTGCCAGCAGTGTCGACGGGGACACTGAAGCTTTCTTT.

The chain couples TRBV4-2 to TRBJ1-5, with D possibly matching TRBD1 (5 bases). The CDR3 consists of 14 residues. CDR1 and CDR2 (germline): LGHNA, YNFKEQ. V was pared by 6 bases and J by 4 bases, with 13 bases between. For the CDR3, the DNA is TGTGCCAGCAGGGATCGGGACGAAAATCAGCCCCAGCATTTT. Translation: CASRDRDENQPQHF.

The V gene is TRBV2, the J gene TRBJ1-5, with D perhaps TRBD1 (5 bases). The CDR3 covers 16 residues. Trimming stripped 2 bases from V and 4 bases from J, with 15 bases between. Germline lookup yields CDR1 SNHLY and CDR2 FYNNEI. CDR3 bases: TGTGCCAGCAGTGAATGGGTCAGGGAGAGTAATCAGCCCCAGCATTTT. Its translation is CASSEWVRESNQPQHF.

V usage is TRBV10-2 and J usage is TRBJ2-7; TRBD1 matches at 10 bases. Germline CDR1 reads WSHSY; CDR2 reads SAAADI. The J segment lost 3 bases and the V segment lost 8 bases, leaving 4 bases of the junction unmatched. The CDR3 spans 13 residues. CDR3 bases: TGCGCCAGCCGCGGGGACAGGGGCTACGAGCAGTACTTC. As protein: CASRGDRGYEQYF.

In its sample, this clone was seen once. The chain employs TRBV19 and TRBJ2-2; 11 nucleotides align to TRBD1. CDR3 length equals 14 residues. Germline CDR1 is LNHDA and CDR2 is SQIVND (reference sequence). This chain's CDR3 is CATGQGAFRGELFF. DNA for the CDR3: TGTGCTACTGGACAGGGGGCTTTTAGAGGGGAGCTGTTTTTT.

This clone was seen once. The J gene is TRBJ2-7, the V gene TRBV18, with 7 bases aligning to TRBD1. This CDR3 region has 13 residues. V lost 2 bases and J lost 6; bases outside the gene matches: 4. Germline lookup yields CDR1 KGHSH and CDR2 LQKENI. The DNA of the CDR3 is TGTGCCAGCTCACCATACAGGGGACGCGAGCAGTACTTC. Its protein product is CASSPYRGREQYF.

V gene TRBV7-9 combines with J gene TRBJ2-7; D is possibly TRBD2 (6 bases). Per the germline V gene, CDR1 is SEHNR and CDR2 is FQNEAQ (reference sequence). Trimming removed 4 bases at V and 3 bases at J, with 13 bases between. CDR3 length: 14 amino acids. This CDR3 is CASSSSAGYYEQYF. CDR3 sequence (DNA): TGTGCCAGCAGCTCTTCGGCGGGGTACTACGAGCAGTACTTC.

The chain joins TRBV4-1 to TRBJ2-1, with TRBD1 identical over 9 bases. This CDR3 is built from 17 residues. Germline lookup yields CDR1 MGHRA and CDR2 YSYEKL. With 0 bases clipped from V and 3 bases from J, the junction kept 6 bases outside the gene matches. The CDR3, as DNA: TGCGCCAGCAGCCAAGATCCACAGGGGGCATTCTACAATGAGCAGTTCTTC. Amino acid sequence: CASSQDPQGAFYNEQFF.

Comment on this clone: The junction differs from germline at one of its ends, possibly a read error. V and J are TRBV7-7 and TRBJ2-7, with TRBD1 matching 12 bases. The germline V gene encodes CDR1 SSHAT and CDR2 FNYEAQ (reference sequence). The CDR3 has 14 amino acids. In DNA, the CDR3 is TGTGCTAGCAGTCTGGGACAGGGGGCGAACGAGCAGTACTTC. The encoded protein is CASSLGQGANEQYF.

The rearrangement links TRBV28 to TRBJ2-2; 12 bases map to TRBD1. This CDR3 region has 15 residues. V lost 10 bases, J lost 7 bases, and 10 bases stayed unmatched. Germline V CDR1 and CDR2: MDHEN, SYDVKM. This chain's CDR3 is CAIQHRDRGLGELFF. The CDR3 coding sequence is TGTGCCATACAACACCGGGACAGGGGGCTCGGGGAGCTGTTTTTT.

V gene TRBV6-5 combines with J gene TRBJ2-7; a possible D gene is TRBD1 (5 bases). Germline-derived CDR1 and CDR2 are MNHEY and SVGAGI. This CDR3 comprises 16 residues. With 0 bases removed from V and 6 bases from J, the gap between germline ends came to 18 bases. Written as DNA, the CDR3 is TGTGCCAGCAGTTACTCTTCAGGGAACTTCCCTACCGAGCAGTACTTC. This translates into CASSYSSGNFPTEQYF.

J is TRBJ1-3 and V is TRBV6-5; weak D call: TRBD1 (6 bases). The CDR3 spans 13 residues. The V end was cut by 7 bases, the J end by 2 bases, with 9 bases between. Germline assignment: CDR1 MNHEY and CDR2 SVGAGI. CDR3 bases: TGTGCCAGCATGGCAGGGGCTGGAAACACCATATATTTT. Its translation is CASMAGAGNTIYF.

This sequence joins TRBV15 and TRBJ2-5; D might be TRBD2 (6 bases). Between the trimmed V and J ends, which lost 0 bases and 3 bases, there was a span of 11 bases. Germline lookup yields CDR1 LNHNV and CDR2 YYDKDF (reference sequence). The CDR3 spans 15 residues. CDR3 DNA sequence: TGTGCCACCAGCAGAGATTCGACTAGGGAAGAGACCCAGTACTTC. Its protein is CATSRDSTREETQYF. Complete variable domain (other parts from reference TRBV15 and TRBJ2-5): DAMVIQNPRYQVTQFGKPVTLSCSQTLNHNVMYWYQQKSSQAPKLLFHYYDKDFNNEADTPDNFQSRRPNTSFCFLDIRSPGLGDTAMYLCATSRDSTREETQYFGPGTRLLVL.

The chain combines TRBV10-3 with TRBJ2-6; no firm D call. The CDR3 length is 14 residues. Germline V lookup: CDR1 ENHRY, CDR2 SYGVKD. V was clipped by 3 bases and J by 0 bases, with 3 bases between them. The CDR3 here is CAISDDSGANVLTF. The CDR3 region has the DNA TGTGCCATCAGTGACGACTCTGGGGCCAACGTCCTGACTTTC.

CDR3 protein: CASSPPGPLAKNIQYF. CDR3 sequence (DNA): TGTGCCAGCAGCCCCCCGGGACCATTAGCCAAAAACATTCAGTACTTC. The chain employs TRBV5-4 and TRBJ2-4; the D call may be TRBD1 or TRBD2 (5 bases each). V was pared by 4 bases and J by 0 bases, with 14 bases between. This CDR3 contains 16 residues. Germline V lookup: CDR1 SGHNT, CDR2 YYREEE (reference sequence).

The CDR3 nucleotides are TGTGCCACTGCCACAACCAATCAGCCCCAGCATTTT. Amino acid sequence: CATATTNQPQHF. The chain recombines TRBV6-5 with TRBJ1-5; D is uncertain. The germline CDR1 and CDR2 sequences are MNHEY and SVGAGI. This CDR3 is built from 12 residues. Trimming left V 10 bases short and J 3 bases short, with 10 bases between.

CDR3 protein: CASSPVHLASAKLPDETQYF. The CDR3 nucleotides are TGTGCCAGCAGCCCTGTCCATTTGGCTAGCGCTAAACTCCCAGACGAGACCCAGTACTTC. V usage is TRBV6-2 or TRBV6-3 and J usage is TRBJ2-5; D possibly corresponds to TRBD2 (6 bases). CDR3 size: 20 residues. Deletions cut 6 bases from V and 5 bases from J, with 34 bases between. Germline CDR1 MNHEY, CDR2 SVGEGT.

This clone was counted a single time. This chain links TRBV7-9 with TRBJ1-5, with no clear D. This CDR3 has 13 amino acids. Germline-derived CDR1 and CDR2 are SEHNR and FQNEAQ (reference sequence). V was trimmed by 5 bases and J by 6 bases, leaving 11 bases between them. The CDR3 coding sequence is TGTGCCAGCAGCCCCAATGCCGGTCAGCCCCAGCATTTT. This sequence encodes CASSPNAGQPQHF.